The 11 T cell receptor beta chains below all came from one sample that was sequenced in a study of OX40 agonist ivuxolimab in advanced cancers. Only in-frame clones appear in the TCRdb table, and some are missing; sequencing was by immunoSEQ multiplex PCR. The table includes 40,000 or so clones, around 89% detected once. Sequenced material: CD4+ or CD8+ T cells sorted from blood, taken in a trial of the OX40 agonist ivuxolimab. These receptors were taken from an adult with an advanced solid tumor such as melanoma, head and neck, liver or kidney cancer.

The V call is TRBV6-6, the J call TRBJ1-5; D not resolved. The CDR3 sequence is 13 residues long. Germline-derived CDR1 and CDR2 are MNHNY and SVGAGI (reference sequence). V was trimmed by 5 bases and J by 4 bases, leaving 9 bases between them. In nucleotides, the CDR3 is TGTGCCAGCAGTGTCAATCAAAATCAGCCCCAGCATTTT. This sequence encodes CASSVNQNQPQHF.

The rearrangement uses TRBV5-6 and TRBJ1-6; weak D call: TRBD1 (6 bases). V was shortened by 4 bases and J by 4 bases, with 15 bases between the two germline ends. The CDR3 is 16 residues long. Looked up from germline, CDR1 is SGHDT and CDR2 is YYEEEE. For the CDR3, the DNA is TGTGCCAGCAGCCGGGGGGCGGCTGGATATAATTCACCCCTCCACTTT. It encodes CASSRGAAGYNSPLHF. The whole variable domain, filled in from reference TRBV5-6 and TRBJ1-6, reads DAGVTQSPTHLIKTRGQQVTLRCSPKSGHDTVSWYQQALGQGPQFIFQYYEEEERQRGNFPDRFSGHQFPNYSSELNVNALLLGDSALYLCASSRGAAGYNSPLHFGNGTRLTVT.

This chain joins TRBV6-1 and TRBJ2-5; D is uncertain. The end of the DNA fits TRBJ2-7 better, so the J call may be wrong. CDR1 and CDR2 from the germline V gene are MNHNS and SASEGT. The CDR3 length is 14 residues. CDR3 amino acids: CASSQLPASYEQYF. CDR3 coding DNA: TGTGCCAGCAGTCAACTTCCCGCATCCTACGAGCAGTACTTC.

The chain is built from TRBV4-3 and TRBJ1-2, with D perhaps matching TRBD1 (5 bases). V gave up 0 bases and J gave up 4 bases, with 9 bases separating them. This CDR3 comprises 14 residues. Germline CDR1 reads LGHNA; CDR2 reads YSLEER. For the CDR3, the DNA is TGCGCCAGCAGCCAAGAAAACAGGCCCTATGGCTACACCTTC. Protein product: CASSQENRPYGYTF.

The chain joins TRBV4-2 to TRBJ2-3; D is ambiguous. Trimming shortened V by 6 bases and J by 2 bases, and 9 bases separated the two germline ends. The CDR3 loop spans 13 amino acids. Per the germline V gene, CDR1 is LGHNA and CDR2 is YNFKEQ. The CDR3: CASRGPPTDTQYF. The CDR3 nucleotides read TGTGCCAGCAGGGGTCCGCCCACAGATACGCAGTATTTT.

The V call is TRBV11-2, the J call TRBJ2-2; maybe TRBD2 (6 bases). The CDR3 has 15 residues. The germline CDR1 and CDR2 sequences are SGHAT and FQNNGV. Deletions cut 4 bases from V and 4 bases from J, with 13 bases between. CDR3 sequence: CASSSAGGSTGELFF. In DNA form, the CDR3 reads TGTGCCAGCAGCTCCGCCGGGGGTTCCACCGGGGAGCTGTTTTTT.

This chain uses TRBV4-2 with TRBJ2-3; D is uncertain. This CDR3 spans 13 amino acids. Germline V gene lookup returns CDR1 LGHNA and CDR2 YNFKEQ. V lost 3 bases, J lost 5 bases, and 9 bases lay in between. The CDR3 region has the DNA TGTGCCAGCAGCCACGGGTGGGGAGATACGCAGTATTTT. Its protein is CASSHGWGDTQYF.

V usage is TRBV4-2 and J usage is TRBJ2-3; 8 nucleotides match TRBD2. The junction had 11 bases not matched to a gene; V was cut back by 1 base and J by 2 bases. The CDR3 runs to 18 residues. Germline CDR1 is LGHNA and CDR2 is YNFKEQ. CDR3 region: CASSQGPWGAGATDTQYF. CDR3 coding DNA: TGTGCCAGCAGCCAAGGGCCCTGGGGAGCGGGGGCCACAGATACGCAGTATTTT.

This clone has more than one count but fewer than ten. This chain connects TRBV20-1 to TRBJ1-1; no clear D gene. CDR1 is DFQATT, CDR2 SNEGSKA, per germline (reference sequence). V lost 1 base, J lost 4 bases, and 4 bases lay in between. CDR3 size: 11 residues. The CDR3 reads CSARGSTEAFF. CDR3 bases: TGCAGTGCTAGAGGGAGCACTGAAGCTTTCTTT.

The genes are TRBV11-2 and TRBJ2-7; D is uncertain. The CDR3 has 14 residues. The V gene lost 3 bases and the J gene lost 0 bases, with 9 bases spanning the gap. Germline assignment: CDR1 SGHAT and CDR2 FQNNGV. The CDR3 DNA sequence: TGTGCCAGCAGCTTGGGGATAGCCTCCTACGAGCAGTACTTC. Translation gives CASSLGIASYEQYF.

The chain employs TRBV9 and TRBJ1-5; 10 bases align to TRBD1. J lost 6 bases, V lost 4 bases, and 4 bases had no gene match. Germline V lookup: CDR1 SGDLS, CDR2 YYNGEE. This CDR3 has 14 amino acids. CDR3: CASSRQGAGQPQHF. The CDR3 coding sequence is TGTGCCAGCAGCCGACAGGGGGCTGGTCAGCCCCAGCATTTT.